The 16 T cell receptor beta chains in this list originate from one sample, sequenced in a study of blood T cells in healthy people across ages. PCR was performed a second time for about 6 to 12 cycles using a sample-barcoded 5' primer and a J-beta primer mix. TCRdb itself ran the 5' RACE reads through MiXCR, one entry per CDR3 protein. This table holds 540,000 or so distinct CDR3 sequences, approximately 25% found once. These data are also associated with another study on T cells of mothers and their children.

Sequences were obtained from blood. These receptors originate from a boy aged 10-17 years in good health.

This clonotype came up a few times. DNA of the CDR3: TGTGCCAGCAGCTTAGATTTCCCAGCGGGAGTACCCCAGTTCTTC. Translating it yields CASSLDFPAGVPQFF. The chain joins TRBV7-8 to TRBJ2-1, with 8 bases lining up with TRBD2. This CDR3 comprises 15 residues. V shed 1 base and J 13 bases; nucleotides not matched to a gene: 12. Germline V lookup: CDR1 SGHVS, CDR2 FQNEAQ.

This clonotype occurred once. The chain joins TRBV27 to TRBJ1-1; D is undetermined. Trimming cost V 4 bases and J 2 bases, with 20 bases left between them. The CDR3 consists of 17 residues. The V gene's germline CDR1 is MNHEY and CDR2 SMNVEV (reference sequence). DNA of the CDR3: TGTGCCAGCAGTTCTCTTGTAACCAGACGGAGTAACACTGAAGCTTTCTTT. Protein: CASSSLVTRRSNTEAFF.

This chain connects TRBV4-3 to TRBJ2-3; 7 bases match TRBD2. The CDR3 totals 17 residues. Germline CDR1 and CDR2: LGHNA and YSLEER. V shed 5 bases and J 2 bases; nucleotides not matched to a gene: 13. The CDR3 spells CASSSGAAGVNTDTQYF. CDR3 in DNA: TGCGCCAGCAGCTCTGGCGCGGCGGGGGTAAACACAGATACGCAGTATTTT.

The sample holds one count of this clonotype. Its ends do not fully match the called genes, so a read error is possible. The rearrangement uses TRBV7-2 and TRBJ2-7, with D tentatively TRBD2 (5 bases). The CDR3 spans 12 residues. Germline CDR1 SGHTA, CDR2 FQGNSA. CDR3 residues: CVSSLSAREQYF. In DNA form, the CDR3 reads TGTGTCAGCAGCCTTAGCGCGAGGGAGCAGTACTTC.

The table lists this clonotype with a few counts. The V gene is TRBV4-3, the J gene TRBJ1-6; possibly TRBD1 for D (5 bases). Trimming took 4 bases from V and 10 from J, leaving 11 bases between them. Germline CDR1 and CDR2: LGHNA and YSLEER. CDR3 length: 13 amino acids. Written as DNA, the CDR3 is TGCGCCAGCAGCCCGGGGCCGGGGTCACCCCTCCACTTT. This translates into CASSPGPGSPLHF.

With respect to this clonotype: Since the CDR3 does not end with the conserved phenylalanine or tryptophan, this likely comes from a read error. The chain employs TRBV4-3 and TRBJ1-2; maybe TRBD1 (6 bases). CDR3 length: 13 residues. The V end lost 8 bases, the J end lost 8 bases, and 18 bases lay between the germline ends. Germline V lookup: CDR1 LGHNA, CDR2 YSLEER. The CDR3 region is CASGQAGARGYTS. In DNA form, the CDR3 reads TGCGCCAGCGGTCAAGCGGGGGCCAGAGGCTACACCTCC.

The table lists this clonotype with a few counts. The gene calls are TRBV4-1 and TRBJ1-1; unclear D gene. V dropped 1 base and J dropped 0 bases, with 9 bases sitting between them. Germline V gene sequence: CDR1 MGHRA, CDR2 YSYEKL. The CDR3 spans 15 residues. The CDR3 bases are TGCGCCAGCAGCCAAGGGGGTTTGGTGAACACTGAAGCTTTCTTT. As protein: CASSQGGLVNTEAFF.

This clonotype turned up a few times. V and J are TRBV27 and TRBJ2-1; TRBD2 aligns across 7 bases. Trimming cost V 2 bases and J 0 bases; bases outside gene matches: 4. The CDR3 has 16 amino acids. The germline V gene has CDR1 MNHEY and CDR2 SMNVEV (reference sequence). The CDR3, as DNA: TGTGCCAGCAGTTTAAAAAGCGGGAACTCCTACAATGAGCAGTTCTTC. Its protein product is CASSLKSGNSYNEQFF.

The chain recombines TRBV28 with TRBJ2-7; the D is unclear. The CDR3 is 14 amino acids. V dropped 5 bases and J dropped 7 bases, with 18 bases sitting between them. The germline V gene encodes CDR1 MDHEN and CDR2 SYDVKM. The CDR3 spells CASSLRSYPIEQYF. The CDR3 bases are TGTGCCAGCAGTCTCCGGTCCTACCCTATTGAGCAGTACTTC.

The table lists this clonotype with a few counts. The chain combines TRBV5-8 with TRBJ1-3, with D possibly being TRBD1 (5 bases). This CDR3 comprises 14 residues. The ends were cut back, 2 bases at V and 4 bases at J, with 10 bases in the middle. Looked up from germline, CDR1 is SGHTS and CDR2 is YDEGEE. In DNA, the CDR3 is TGTGCCAGCAGCTTCGCAGGGACGGGAAACACCATATATTTT. Protein: CASSFAGTGNTIYF.

CDR3 bases: TGTGCCAGCAGTTTTCGTCACGGGGATGAGCAGTTCTTC. Protein sequence: CASSFRHGDEQFF. The chain carries TRBV28 and TRBJ2-1, with D perhaps TRBD2 (5 bases). The CDR3 has 13 residues. Germline V gene data show CDR1 as MDHEN and CDR2 as SYDVKM. Trimming took off 3 bases at V and 8 bases at J, with 11 bases between the two ends.

In nucleotides, the CDR3 is TGTGCCAGCAGTGCCGGGACTAGCGGCCTGAGCTCCTACAATGAGCAGTTCTTC. Protein sequence: CASSAGTSGLSSYNEQFF. The chain joins TRBV28 to TRBJ2-1; 11 bases are a match to TRBD2. There are 18 residues in the CDR3. V lost 5 bases to trimming and J lost 0 bases; unmatched junction nucleotides: 9. Germline CDR1 is MDHEN and CDR2 is SYDVKM.

This clonotype was detected a few times. V is TRBV29-1 and J is TRBJ2-4; unclear D gene. This CDR3 contains 13 residues. CDR1 is SQVTM, CDR2 ANQGSEA, per germline. Trimming shortened V by 5 bases and J by 1 base, and 9 bases separated the two germline ends. The CDR3 region has the DNA TGCAGCGTTACTATCAGGGCCAAAAACATTCAGTACTTC. Translated: CSVTIRAKNIQYF.

This clonotype has at least ten counts. The genes are TRBV29-1 and TRBJ2-7; weak D call: TRBD2 (5 bases). Germline V gene lookup returns CDR1 SQVTM and CDR2 ANQGSEA. V was clipped by 4 bases and J by 3 bases, with 10 bases between them. The CDR3 loop spans 12 amino acids. CDR3 sequence reads: CSVVEARYEQYF. The DNA of the CDR3 is TGCAGCGTTGTGGAGGCCCGCTACGAGCAGTACTTC.

In this sample, this clonotype turned up a few times. The chain has TRBV11-2 and TRBJ1-1; no reliable D call. The germline V gene has CDR1 SGHAT and CDR2 FQNNGV. V was cut by 6 bases and J by 3 bases, with 17 bases left in between. The length of the CDR3 is 15 residues. CDR3 region: CASRVGFQMDTEAFF. The CDR3 DNA reads TGTGCCAGCAGGGTGGGGTTCCAAATGGACACTGAAGCTTTCTTT.

This clonotype was seen a few times. The chain uses TRBV7-9 and TRBJ2-1, with D possibly TRBD1 on 7 matching bases. The V gene's germline CDR1 is SEHNR and CDR2 FQNEAQ (reference sequence). The V end was cut by 5 bases, the J end by 2 bases, with 13 bases between. CDR3 length: 15 amino acids. The CDR3 here is CASSPRDRPYNEQFF. Written as DNA, the CDR3 is TGTGCCAGCAGCCCGCGGGACAGACCCTACAATGAGCAGTTCTTC.